Presented here are 13 T cell receptor beta chains from one specimen sequenced in a study of blood T cell repertoires in COVID-19. TCRdb's table, derived via immunoSEQ multiplex PCR, lists solely in-frame clones and lacks some. The data show approximately 300,000 clones, with roughly 89% seen just once and 4.5% to 6.5% held by the top ten. Sequenced sample: PBMCs or T cells enriched from blood (not recorded which). These receptors came from a man aged 55-75 years who had recovered from COVID-19.

J is TRBJ2-1 and V is TRBV28, with 12 bases that match TRBD2. The CDR3 runs 15 residues. V shed 7 bases, J shed 3 bases, and the junction held 4 bases outside the gene matches. Germline V gene data show CDR1 as MDHEN and CDR2 as SYDVKM. In DNA, the CDR3 is TGTGCCAGCATCCGGACTAGCGGGGTCTACAATGAGCAGTTCTTC. Protein sequence: CASIRTSGVYNEQFF.

The CDR3 region is CASTRQGSNIQYF. CDR3 bases: TGTGCCAGCACCCGACAGGGATCAAACATTCAGTACTTC. The chain links TRBV28 to TRBJ2-4; 7 bases map to TRBD1. Germline V lookup: CDR1 MDHEN, CDR2 SYDVKM. The CDR3 is made up of 13 amino acids. J lost 6 bases, V lost 7 bases, and 6 bases had no gene match.

In its sample, this clone was seen a few times. The chain links TRBV6-5 to TRBJ1-1, with TRBD1 identical over 7 bases. Germline V gene data show CDR1 as MNHEY and CDR2 as SVGAGI. The CDR3 extends over 14 amino acids. V lost 0 bases and J lost 8; bases outside the gene matches: 6. The CDR3 sequence: CASSYSGQAEEAFF. CDR3 nucleotide sequence: TGTGCCAGCAGTTACTCTGGACAGGCGGAGGAAGCTTTCTTT.

The chain joins TRBV16 to TRBJ1-1; maybe TRBD1 (5 bases). The CDR3 loop spans 14 amino acids. CDR1 KGHSY and CDR2 FQNENV come from the germline V gene. Trimming pared 5 bases from V and 11 bases from J, leaving 21 bases between. As DNA, the CDR3 is TGTGCCAGCAGCTCCAACTCGGGGGTTGTCGGGGCTTTCTTT. It specifies CASSSNSGVVGAFF. The whole variable domain, remainder taken from reference TRBV16 and TRBJ1-1, is GEEVAQTPKHLVRGEGQKAKLYCAPIKGHSYVFWYQQVLKNEFKFLISFQNENVFDETGMPKERFSAKCLPNSPCSLEIQATKLEDSAVYFCASSSNSGVVGAFFGQGTRLTVV.

The chain is built from TRBV19 and TRBJ1-3; D perhaps matches TRBD1 (5 bases). The length of the CDR3 is 16 residues. Germline values: CDR1 LNHDA, CDR2 SQIVND (reference sequence). With 2 bases removed from V and 2 bases from J, the gap between germline ends came to 13 bases. The CDR3 loop reads CASSILAGVPGNTIYF. The CDR3 coding sequence is TGTGCCAGTAGTATACTCGCGGGGGTACCTGGAAACACCATATATTTT. Full variable domain (missing parts from reference TRBV19 and TRBJ1-3): DGGITQSPKYLFRKEGQNVTLSCEQNLNHDAMYWYRQDPGQGLRLIYYSQIVNDFQKGDIAEGYSVSREKKESFPLTVTSAQKNPTAFYLCASSILAGVPGNTIYFGEGSWLTVV.

CDR3 sequence: CASSLFSGRAYNEQFF. CDR3 coding DNA: TGTGCCAGCAGCCTTTTTAGCGGGAGGGCATACAATGAGCAGTTCTTC. The chain joins TRBV7-2 to TRBJ2-1, with TRBD2 identical over 11 bases. Germline loops: CDR1 SGHTA, CDR2 FQGNSA. CDR3 length equals 16 residues. After removal of 5 bases from V and 4 bases from J, the junction contained 7 bases not matched to a gene.

CDR3 nucleotides: TGTGCCAGCAGCTTAGTAGCGGGAGTGGTTGAGCAGTTCTTC. Translated, it gives CASSLVAGVVEQFF. The chain joins TRBV7-6 to TRBJ2-1, with TRBD2 matching 9 bases. The CDR3 loop spans 14 amino acids. V lost 1 base, J lost 9 bases, and 4 bases stayed unmatched. Germline V gene data show CDR1 as SGHVS and CDR2 as FNYEAQ.

The gene calls are TRBV4-2 and TRBJ2-7, with TRBD2 identical over 7 bases. The CDR3 has 13 residues. Germline CDR1 reads LGHNA; CDR2 reads YNFKEQ. The V segment lost 5 bases and the J segment 7 bases; nucleotides outside the gene matches: 8. CDR3 sequence reads: CASSARLAGEQYF. The CDR3 region has the DNA TGTGCCAGCAGCGCTCGACTAGCTGGGGAGCAGTACTTC.

For the CDR3, the DNA is TGTGCCAGTAATCCGGGACTAGCGGGATTGAGTACGCAGTATTTT. It is translated as CASNPGLAGLSTQYF. The chain has TRBV19 and TRBJ2-3; 13 nucleotides align to TRBD2. Germline values: CDR1 LNHDA, CDR2 SQIVND (reference sequence). The length of the CDR3 is 15 residues. The trim removed 7 bases at V and 8 bases at J, leaving 9 bases unmatched.

The chain employs TRBV2 and TRBJ1-5; 7 bases are shared with TRBD1. The ends lost 4 bases at V and 0 bases at J; junction bases unmatched: 6. The germline V gene encodes CDR1 SNHLY and CDR2 FYNNEI. CDR3 length: 16 residues. The CDR3 DNA follows: TGTGCCAGCAGTGTAGCAGGGGGTCCTAGCAATCAGCCCCAGCATTTT. Protein product: CASSVAGGPSNQPQHF.

This clone has a handful of counts. Other DNA variants within this sample encode the same CDR3. V usage is TRBV5-1 and J usage is TRBJ2-1; 10 bases line up with TRBD2. CDR3 length: 16 residues. From germline, CDR1 is SGHRS and CDR2 YFSETQ. V was clipped by 2 bases and J by 2 bases; unmatched bases: 4. CDR3: CASSLTSGAAYNEQFF. For the CDR3, the DNA is TGCGCCAGCAGCTTAACTAGCGGGGCCGCCTACAATGAGCAGTTCTTC.

This clone was seen just once. The chain has TRBV19 and TRBJ1-1, with D possibly matching TRBD1 (6 bases). The germline V gene encodes CDR1 LNHDA and CDR2 SQIVND (reference sequence). The CDR3 consists of 15 residues. The germline V and J ends were trimmed by 4 bases and 5 bases, with 17 bases remaining between them. CDR3 DNA: TGTGCCAGTAGTACTGACAACAGGGTCGGTACTGAAGCTTTCTTT. It translates to CASSTDNRVGTEAFF.

The chain uses TRBV7-3 and TRBJ2-2; TRBD1 is a possible D gene (6 bases). Germline assignment: CDR1 SGHTA and CDR2 FQGTGA. V was shortened by 1 base and J by 7 bases, with 16 bases between the two germline ends. The CDR3 covers 16 residues. The CDR3 is CASSLRAGATGGELFF. As DNA, the CDR3 is TGTGCCAGCAGCTTAAGGGCAGGGGCGACGGGCGGGGAGCTGTTTTTT.